This T cell receptor (beta chain) appears in the sequencing data of a study of blood T cell repertoires in COVID-19. The overall study: Some COVID-19 samples were acute and others convalescent; all came from the United States, Italy and Spain. T cells, B-cell-depleted T cells, or PBMCs supplied cDNA or gDNA.

Germline assignment: CDR1 SQVTM and CDR2 ANQGSEA. The CDR3 runs to 15 residues. V lost 4 bases to trimming and J lost 6 bases; unmatched junction nucleotides: 10. Original handling: Scientists estimated how many nucleated cells there were by amplifying reference gene primers. TCRdb's table, derived via immunoSEQ multiplex PCR, lists solely in-frame clones and lacks some. V and J calls and clone size are given by that table; D and trimming were obtained from the DNA. The top ten hold around 2.5% of the sample, which has over 250,000 clones, 80% to 90% seen once. The sequenced sample was peripheral blood. The receptor's source is a woman in her forties or fifties with acute or convalescent COVID-19. This chain uses TRBV29-1 with TRBJ1-5, with TRBD1 identical over 9 bases. CDR3 in amino acids: CSVGVGQGLGQPQHF. The DNA of the CDR3 is TGCAGCGTTGGGGTGGGACAGGGTTTGGGTCAGCCCCAGCATTTT.